This T cell receptor (beta chain) was observed in a study of control samples from healthy donors and cancer patients. Sequencing was performed with immunoSEQ multiplex PCR; in TCRdb, only in-frame clones are kept and a portion is missing. The table lists tens of thousands of clones, more than 85% of them singletons. V shed 6 bases and J shed 0 bases, with 9 bases lying between them. The CDR3 has 15 amino acids. The germline CDR1 and CDR2 sequences are SGHTA and FQGTGA. The sequenced material came from PBMCs. The V gene is TRBV7-3, the J gene TRBJ2-6; D is ambiguous. The receptor comes from a middle-aged man with colorectal cancer. The CDR3 protein is CASSFQASGANVLTF. CDR3 nucleotide sequence: TGTGCCAGCAGTTTCCAGGCCTCTGGGGCCAACGTCCTGACTTTC.